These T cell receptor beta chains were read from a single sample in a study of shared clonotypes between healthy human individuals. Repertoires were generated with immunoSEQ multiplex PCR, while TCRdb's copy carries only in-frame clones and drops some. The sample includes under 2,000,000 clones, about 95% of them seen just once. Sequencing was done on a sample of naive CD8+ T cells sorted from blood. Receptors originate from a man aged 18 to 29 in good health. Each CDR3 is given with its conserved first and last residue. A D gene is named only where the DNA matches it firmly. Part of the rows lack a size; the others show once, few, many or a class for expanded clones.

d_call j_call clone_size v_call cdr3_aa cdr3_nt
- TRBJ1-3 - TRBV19 CASSTRSGPEGNTIYF TGTGCCAGTAGTACCCGTTCCGGGCCTGAGGGAAACACCATATATTTT
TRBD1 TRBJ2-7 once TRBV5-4 CASSEQGLGSYEQYF TGTGCCAGCAGCGAACAGGGGTTAGGGTCCTACGAGCAGTACTTC
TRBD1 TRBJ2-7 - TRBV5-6 CASSLGQGLYEQYF TGTGCCAGCAGCTTGGGACAGGGGTTATACGAGCAGTACTTC
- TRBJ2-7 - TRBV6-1 CASREEGTSSYEQYF TGTGCCAGTCGTGAGGAGGGCACTAGCTCCTACGAGCAGTACTTC
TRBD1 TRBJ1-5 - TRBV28 CASSSGTGSQPQHF TGTGCCAGCAGTTCCGGGACAGGGTCTCAGCCCCAGCATTTT
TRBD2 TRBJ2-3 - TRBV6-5 CASSFYSGGAKDTQYF TGTGCCAGCAGTTTCTATAGCGGGGGGGCGAAAGATACGCAGTATTTT
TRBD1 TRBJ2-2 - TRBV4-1 CASSLGQGVDTGELFF TGCGCCAGCAGCCTGGGACAGGGGGTAGACACCGGGGAGCTGTTTTTT
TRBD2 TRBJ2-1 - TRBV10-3 CAISESKASGASSYNEQFF TGTGCCATCAGTGAGTCTAAGGCTAGCGGGGCGAGCTCCTACAATGAGCAGTTCTTC
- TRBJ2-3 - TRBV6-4 CASSDSGFLTDTQYF TGTGCCAGCAGTGACTCCGGTTTTCTGACAGATACGCAGTATTTT
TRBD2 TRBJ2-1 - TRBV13 CASSHGTSVFDEQFF TGTGCCAGCAGCCACGGGACTAGCGTGTTCGATGAGCAGTTCTTC
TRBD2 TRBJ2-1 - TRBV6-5 CASTGLAGANEQFF TGTGCCAGCACGGGACTAGCGGGAGCCAATGAGCAGTTCTTC
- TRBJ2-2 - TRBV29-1 CSVRDRDTGELFF TGCAGCGTCCGGGATCGAGACACCGGGGAGCTGTTTTTT
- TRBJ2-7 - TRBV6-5 CASSAGGPSYEQYF TGTGCCAGCAGCGCTGGTGGACCCTCCTACGAGCAGTACTTC
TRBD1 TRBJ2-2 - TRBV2 CASSEALGRGRGGELFF TGTGCCAGCAGTGAAGCGCTCGGCAGGGGGAGAGGCGGGGAGCTGTTTTTT
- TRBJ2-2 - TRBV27 CASSLSWGTPNTGELFF TGTGCCAGCAGTTTATCGTGGGGGACCCCTAACACCGGGGAGCTGTTTTTT
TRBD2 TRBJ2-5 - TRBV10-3 CAIRDSGGAGETQYF TGTGCCATCAGAGATAGCGGGGGTGCAGGGGAGACCCAGTACTTC
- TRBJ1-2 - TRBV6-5 CASSYGQSSLNYGYTF TGTGCCAGCAGTTACGGGCAGAGCAGCCTGAACTATGGCTACACCTTC
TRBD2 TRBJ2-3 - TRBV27 CASSLLAGGVADTQYF TGTGCCAGCAGCCTACTAGCGGGAGGCGTCGCAGATACGCAGTATTTT
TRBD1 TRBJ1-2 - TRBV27 CASKPTGGANYGYTF TGTGCCAGCAAGCCAACAGGGGGAGCTAACTATGGCTACACCTTC
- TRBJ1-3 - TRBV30 CAWSEILRRTSGNTIYF TGTGCCTGGAGTGAAATTCTCCGACGGACTTCTGGAAACACCATATATTTT
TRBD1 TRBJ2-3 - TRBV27 CASTRDSSTDTQYF TGTGCCAGCACCCGGGACAGCAGCACAGATACGCAGTATTTT
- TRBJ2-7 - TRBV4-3 CASSQHRGPPYEQYF TGCGCCAGCAGCCAGCATAGAGGGCCCCCCTACGAGCAGTACTTC
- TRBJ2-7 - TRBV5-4 CASSPVDRDEQYF TGTGCCAGCAGCCCAGTCGACCGCGACGAGCAGTACTTC
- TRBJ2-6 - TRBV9 CASSSRGSAGANVLTF TGTGCCAGCAGCTCCAGGGGAAGCGCTGGGGCCAACGTCCTGACTTTC
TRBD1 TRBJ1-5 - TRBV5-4 CASSNNDRVYSNQPQHF TGTGCCAGCAGCAACAATGACAGGGTTTATAGCAATCAGCCCCAGCATTTT
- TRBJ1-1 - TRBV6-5 CASSYSGTVSTEAFF TGTGCCAGCAGTTACTCAGGCACGGTGAGCACTGAAGCTTTCTTT
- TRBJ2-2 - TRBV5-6 CASSLGPELFF TGTGCCAGCAGCTTGGGTCCGGAGCTGTTTTTT
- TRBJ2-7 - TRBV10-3 CAISEPPSGAEQYF TGTGCCATCAGTGAGCCTCCGAGTGGGGCCGAGCAGTACTTC
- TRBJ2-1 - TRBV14 CASSRGSYNEQFF TGTGCCAGCAGCAGGGGATCCTACAATGAGCAGTTCTTC
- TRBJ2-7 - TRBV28 CATTEGGGLYEQYF TGTGCCACCACGGAGGGGGGGGGCCTCTACGAGCAGTACTTC
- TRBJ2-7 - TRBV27 CASSLRDSRYEQYF TGTGCCAGCAGTTTACGGGATTCACGCTACGAGCAGTACTTC
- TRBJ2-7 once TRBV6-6 CASSYRAAYEQYF TGTGCCAGCAGTTACAGGGCAGCCTACGAGCAGTACTTC
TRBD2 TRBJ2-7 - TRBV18 CASSPNTGLAGTYEQYF TGTGCCAGCTCACCCAACACTGGACTAGCGGGGACCTACGAGCAGTACTTC
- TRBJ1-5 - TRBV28 CASSPVTNQPQHF TGTGCCAGCAGTCCAGTGACAAATCAGCCCCAGCATTTT
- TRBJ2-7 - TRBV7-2 CASSLRAGLTYEQYF TGTGCCAGCAGCTTAAGGGCAGGCTTAACCTACGAGCAGTACTTC
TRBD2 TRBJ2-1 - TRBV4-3 CASSPSSGRANEQFF TGCGCCAGCAGCCCCTCTAGCGGGAGGGCCAATGAGCAGTTCTTC
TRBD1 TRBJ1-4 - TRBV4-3 CASSRLTGDRGTNEKLFF TGCGCCAGCAGCCGTCTGACAGGGGATCGGGGGACTAATGAAAAACTGTTTTTT
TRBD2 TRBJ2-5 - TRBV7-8 CASSLELAGGLQETQYF TGTGCCAGCAGCTTAGAACTAGCGGGGGGACTCCAAGAGACCCAGTACTTC
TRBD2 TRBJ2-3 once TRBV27 CASSFISPSGGTDTQYF TGTGCCAGCAGTTTCATCTCCCCTAGCGGGGGGACAGATACGCAGTATTTT
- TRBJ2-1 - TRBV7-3 CASSLGAGNEQFF TGTGCCAGCAGCCTCGGGGCGGGTAATGAGCAGTTCTTC
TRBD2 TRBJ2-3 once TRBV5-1 CASSPRLAGGTDTQYF TGCGCCAGCAGCCCGAGACTAGCGGGAGGCACAGATACGCAGTATTTT